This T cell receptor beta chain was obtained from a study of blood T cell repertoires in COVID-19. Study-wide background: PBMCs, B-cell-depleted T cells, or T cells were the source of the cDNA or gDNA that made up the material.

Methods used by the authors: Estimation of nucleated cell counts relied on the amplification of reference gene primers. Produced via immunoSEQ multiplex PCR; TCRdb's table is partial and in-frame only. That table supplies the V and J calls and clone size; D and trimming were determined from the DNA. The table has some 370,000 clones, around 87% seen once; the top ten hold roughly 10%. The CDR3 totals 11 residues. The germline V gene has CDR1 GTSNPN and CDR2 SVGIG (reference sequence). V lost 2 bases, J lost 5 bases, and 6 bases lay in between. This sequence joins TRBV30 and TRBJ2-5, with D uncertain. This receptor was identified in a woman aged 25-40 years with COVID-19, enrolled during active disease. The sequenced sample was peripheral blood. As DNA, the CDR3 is TGTGCCTGGAGTAACGGGGAGACCCAGTACTTC. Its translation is CAWSNGETQYF. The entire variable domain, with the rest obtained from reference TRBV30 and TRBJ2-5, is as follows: SQTIHQWPATLVQPVGSPLSLECTVEGTSNPNLYWYRQAAGRGLQLLFYSVGIGQISSEVPQNLSASRPQDRQFILSSKKLLLSDSGFYLCAWSNGETQYFGPGTRLLVL.